In this sample, the clone carrying this T cell receptor (beta chain) turned up once. The target antigen is unknown. Roughly 17-50 mg of tissue was diced for each tumor. The data belong to a study of early stage breast cancer tumors. The wider study: ER+/PR+/HER2- status applied to twelve of 16 invasive breast tumors. General observations from the study: Chain pairing and CD4, CD8 or FOXP3 expression were not captured.

V trimming: 0 bases; J trimming: 6 bases; junction bases outside the gene matches: 2. Germline V gene sequence: CDR1 SGDLS, CDR2 YYNGEE. CDR3 size: 15 residues. Each sample had two DNA replicates, 0.45 to 0.65 ug blood or approximately 1.5 ug tissue. Produced via immunoSEQ multiplex PCR; TCRdb's table is partial and in-frame only. Among some 28,000 clones listed, less than 75% were seen once. What was sequenced was breast tumor tissue. The genes are TRBV9 and TRBJ2-3; 12 bases align to TRBD2. The TCR originated in a person aged 50 to 59 with breast cancer. The CDR3 loop reads CASSVGLAGGDTQYF. The CDR3 DNA reads as TGTGCCAGCAGCGTAGGTCTAGCGGGAGGGGATACGCAGTATTTT.